The clone carrying this T cell receptor (beta chain) showed up just a few times. The antigen is unknown. Germline-derived CDR1 and CDR2 are SGHTA and FQGNSA. The CDR3 has 18 amino acids. V gave up 7 bases and J gave up 0 bases; unmatched junction bases: 11. From 5'RACE with constant-segment primers came TCR alpha and TCR beta cDNA libraries that carried sample barcodes and UMIs. Via MiXCR, TCRdb re-called the 5' RACE reads, giving one row per CDR3 protein. The data contain 90,000 to 130,000 distinct CDR3 sequences, roughly a sixth of them seen just once; the ten biggest clones take up roughly 5.5%. This record comes from a study of T-cell memory formation after mild COVID-19. General observations from the study: A balance of CD4 and CD8 characterized clones contracting day 15 to 85, whereas later expanders leaned CD4+. Certain responding clones were present in pre-infection memory, suggesting participation of cross-reactive memory.

This receptor was identified in a man aged 18 to 29 who had mild COVID-19 (a few samples of this study predate the infection). Cell type and time point are not known. The V gene is TRBV7-2, the J gene TRBJ2-1; 11 nucleotides line up with TRBD2. Sample: PBMCs or a T cell subset sorted from them (not recorded which). The CDR3 loop reads CASTLLAGGTGSYNEQFF. CDR3 DNA: TGTGCCAGCACCCTGCTAGCGGGGGGTACGGGCTCCTACAATGAGCAGTTCTTC.